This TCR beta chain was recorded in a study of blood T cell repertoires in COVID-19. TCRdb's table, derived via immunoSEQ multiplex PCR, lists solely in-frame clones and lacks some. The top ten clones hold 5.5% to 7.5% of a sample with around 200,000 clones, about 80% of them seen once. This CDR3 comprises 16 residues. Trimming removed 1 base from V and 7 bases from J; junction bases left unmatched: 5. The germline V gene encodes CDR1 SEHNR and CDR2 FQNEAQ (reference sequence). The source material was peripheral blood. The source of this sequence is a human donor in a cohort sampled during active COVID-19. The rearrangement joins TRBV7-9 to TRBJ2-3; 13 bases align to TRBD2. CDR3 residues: CASSLDTSGGAYTQYF. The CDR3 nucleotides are TGTGCCAGCAGCTTAGATACTAGCGGGGGGGCCTATACGCAGTATTTT.